This T cell receptor (beta chain) was captured in a study of response to subunit inactivated influenza vaccine. Germline CDR1 reads LGHDT; CDR2 reads YNNKEL (reference sequence). There are 17 residues in the CDR3. Trimming took 2 bases from V and 0 from J, leaving 11 bases between them. TCRdb reanalysed the RT-PCR reads using MiXCR and keeps one entry per CDR3 protein. The data contain about 700,000 distinct CDR3 sequences, 13% to 15% of them singletons. Broader study findings: New T cells are recruited in small numbers by each seasonal influenza vaccination, according to the authors' suggestion.

About this clonotype: The antigen is undetermined.

The material sequenced was PBMCs from blood, taken 14 days before vaccination. The rearrangement links TRBV3-1 to TRBJ1-6; D may be TRBD1 (6 bases). The source of this sequence is a man over 45 who received an inactivated influenza vaccine. CDR3 in DNA: TGTGCCAGCAGCCAAAACAGGGCGAGCTCCTATAATTCACCCCTCCACTTT. Its translation: CASSQNRASSYNSPLHF.